Listed below are T cell receptor beta chains from one sample, sequenced in a study of patients and donors after allogeneic stem cell transplantation. TCRdb redid the calling of the RT-PCR reads with MiXCR, one entry per CDR3 protein. The table records about a million distinct CDR3 sequences, about a sixth of them present only once. Material: blood, either unsorted or a sorted T cell fraction (not recorded which). The receptors here all came from a human donor who was either an allogeneic HSCT recipient or a stem cell or donor lymphocyte infusion donor (not recorded which). It is not recorded whose cells these are; they may come from a transplant donor. Each CDR3 is given with its conserved first and last residue. A D gene is named only where the DNA matches it firmly. Clone size is shown for a subset of rows, as once, few, many or a class of expanded clone.

18	TRBJ1-4	TRBV6-1	few	-	CASSERQSGGLFWEKLFF	TGTGCCAGCAGTGAACGACAGAGTGGGGGCCTATTTTGGGAAAAACTGTTTTTT
13	TRBJ1-2	TRBV10-3	few	-	CAISTTRDYGYTF	TGTGCCATCAGTACGACAAGAGACTATGGCTACACCTTC
13	TRBJ2-3	TRBV10-3	few	-	CAIRSLGADTQYF	TGTGCCATCAGGTCGTTGGGAGCAGATACGCAGTATTTT
15	TRBJ2-3	TRBV5-1	few	-	CASSFVRPSTDTQYF	TGCGCCAGCAGCTTTGTGCGGCCCAGCACAGATACGCAGTATTTT
13	TRBJ1-1	TRBV6-5	many	TRBD1	CASSYGTGAEAFF	TGTGCCAGCAGTTACGGGACAGGTGCTGAAGCTTTCTTT
13	TRBJ2-5	TRBV29-1	-	-	CSGYYGNRGTQYF	TGCAGCGGTTATTACGGGAACCGAGGGACCCAGTACTTC
13	TRBJ1-1	TRBV10-3	many	-	CAVSTLMNTEAFF	TGTGCCGTTTCGACGCTTATGAACACTGAAGCTTTCTTT
11	TRBJ2-1	TRBV29-1	many	-	CSAGLNNEQFF	TGCAGCGCAGGACTGAACAATGAGCAGTTCTTC
16	TRBJ2-2	TRBV5-1	many	-	CASSRMDRPNTGELFF	TGCGCCAGCAGTCGCATGGACCGCCCGAACACCGGGGAGCTGTTTTTT
14	TRBJ2-5	TRBV20-1	-	-	CSARVIGAVETQYF	TGCAGTGCTAGAGTAATTGGGGCTGTCGAGACCCAGTACTTC
15	TRBJ2-7	TRBV20-1	-	-	CSASDVLRDAYEQYF	TGCAGTGCTAGCGACGTTCTCAGGGATGCCTACGAGCAGTACTTC
13	TRBJ2-3	TRBV6-1	few	-	CATVSSTLDTQYF	TGTGCCACCGTGTCTTCCACCCTCGATACGCAGTATTTT
14	TRBJ2-2	TRBV20-1	few	-	CSAPDRRNTGELFF	TGCAGTGCTCCGGACAGAAGGAACACCGGGGAGCTGTTTTTT
18	TRBJ2-3	TRBV14	-	-	CASSQDRPGASVTDTQYF	TGTGCCAGCAGCCAAGATCGTCCCGGGGCTAGCGTTACAGATACGCAGTATTTT
16	TRBJ2-3	TRBV5-1	few	-	CASSPLGQGVADTQYF	TGCGCCAGCAGCCCCCTAGGCCAGGGTGTCGCAGATACGCAGTATTTT
17	TRBJ1-3	TRBV12-3/TRBV12-4	few	TRBD1	CASSYGTGGSSGNTIYF	TGTGCCAGCAGTTATGGGACAGGGGGTTCGTCTGGAAACACCATATATTTT
16	TRBJ1-2	TRBV18	few	TRBD1	CASSPYPGQGGEGYTF	TGTGCCAGCTCACCATACCCGGGACAGGGGGGCGAAGGCTACACCTTC
14	TRBJ1-2	TRBV12-3/TRBV12-4	-	TRBD1	CASSFGTGGNGYTF	TGTGCCAGCAGTTTTGGGACAGGGGGGAATGGCTACACCTTC
15	TRBJ2-1	TRBV5-8	many	TRBD2	CASSFGLAGGNEQFF	TGTGCCAGCAGCTTCGGACTAGCGGGGGGGAATGAGCAGTTCTTC
15	TRBJ2-7	TRBV6-1	few	TRBD1	CASRPGQGSSYEQYF	TGTGCCAGCAGGCCGGGACAGGGGAGCTCCTACGAGCAGTACTTC
12	TRBJ1-1	TRBV3-1	-	-	CASSHPSAEAFF	TGTGCCAGCAGCCACCCCTCCGCGGAAGCTTTCTTT
16	TRBJ1-5	TRBV24-1	-	TRBD1	CTTSDGQGVPNQPQHF	TGTACCACCAGTGACGGACAGGGAGTCCCCAATCAGCCCCAGCATTTT
16	TRBJ1-3	TRBV4-2	-	-	CASSQVPGNSGNTIYF	TGTGCCAGCAGCCAAGTTCCGGGGAACTCTGGAAACACCATATATTTT
14	TRBJ2-2	TRBV6-1	-	TRBD1	CASPRGRDTGELFF	TGTGCCAGCCCAAGGGGGCGTGACACCGGGGAGCTGTTTTTT
14	TRBJ2-2	TRBV15	few	TRBD2	CATSREAGTGELFF	TGTGCCACCAGCAGAGAAGCGGGAACCGGGGAGCTGTTTTTT
15	TRBJ2-3	TRBV6-4	few	TRBD1	CASSGQGASTDTQYF	TGTGCCAGCAGTGGACAGGGGGCAAGCACAGATACGCAGTATTTT
17	TRBJ2-3	TRBV7-2	few	TRBD2	CASSYETSGSSTDTQYF	TGTGCCAGCAGCTACGAGACTAGCGGGAGTAGCACAGATACGCAGTATTTT
15	TRBJ2-2	TRBV11-3	-	TRBD1	CASSLIGQGAGELFF	TGTGCCAGCAGCTTGATTGGACAGGGCGCCGGGGAGCTGTTTTTT
15	TRBJ2-3	TRBV29-1	-	TRBD2	CSVPPGTSTTDTQYF	TGCAGCGTTCCCCCCGGGACTAGTACGACAGATACGCAGTATTTT
18	TRBJ2-3	TRBV7-7	-	TRBD2	CASSLRLAGGPGTDTQYF	TGTGCCAGCAGCTTAAGACTAGCGGGAGGGCCTGGCACAGATACGCAGTATTTT
15	TRBJ1-3	TRBV4-3	-	-	CASSQERAHGDTIYF	TGCGCCAGCAGCCAAGAAAGAGCCCATGGGGACACCATATATTTT
12	TRBJ1-1	TRBV7-9	few	-	CAAGHQNTEAFF	TGTGCCGCAGGGCACCAGAACACTGAAGCTTTCTTT
12	TRBJ2-3	TRBV6-2/TRBV6-3	-	-	CASSRTKDTQYF	TGTGCCAGCAGCAGAACTAAGGATACGCAGTATTTT
16	TRBJ2-7	TRBV5-1	few	TRBD2	CASSLVGGVPTYEQYF	TGCGCCAGCAGCTTGGTGGGGGGGGTCCCCACCTACGAGCAGTACTTC
16	TRBJ2-1	TRBV12-3/TRBV12-4	few	TRBD2	CASSISGGDSYNEQFF	TGTGCCAGCAGTATTAGCGGGGGGGACTCCTACAATGAGCAGTTCTTC
14	TRBJ2-5	TRBV5-4	-	TRBD1	CASSSGTVKETQYF	TGTGCCAGCAGCTCCGGGACAGTGAAAGAGACCCAGTACTTC
17	TRBJ2-7	TRBV2	few	-	CASSEAPTAGGRMEQYF	TGTGCCAGCAGTGAAGCTCCTACAGCAGGGGGGAGAATGGAGCAGTACTTC
12	TRBJ2-5	TRBV5-1	-	-	CASSSKVETQYF	TGCGCCAGCAGCTCGAAGGTGGAGACCCAGTACTTC
13	TRBJ1-5	TRBV29-1	-	-	CSVGSEGTQPQHF	TGCAGCGTTGGTTCGGAGGGGACGCAGCCCCAGCATTTT
13	TRBJ1-1	TRBV12-3/TRBV12-4	many	-	CASSVQVNTEAFF	TGTGCCAGCAGCGTACAGGTGAACACTGAAGCTTTCTTT
16	TRBJ2-2	TRBV5-6	few	-	CASSLDGQGYTGELFF	TGTGCCAGCAGCTTGGATGGGCAGGGGTATACCGGGGAGCTGTTTTTT
13	TRBJ2-2	TRBV5-1	once	-	CASTSENTGELFF	TGCGCCAGCACCAGCGAAAACACCGGGGAGCTGTTTTTT
14	TRBJ2-3	TRBV4-1	many	-	CASSHGQNTDTQYF	TGCGCCAGCAGCCACGGACAGAACACAGATACGCAGTATTTT
17	TRBJ2-3	TRBV14	few	TRBD1	CASSQVISGTGVDTQYF	TGTGCCAGCAGCCAAGTGATATCCGGGACAGGCGTAGATACGCAGTATTTT
16	TRBJ2-3	TRBV15	few	TRBD1	CATSRTQGAGTDTQYF	TGTGCCACCAGCAGAACCCAGGGGGCCGGCACAGATACGCAGTATTTT
13	TRBJ2-7	TRBV4-3	-	-	CASSQEQGWEQYF	TGCGCCAGCAGCCAAGAGCAGGGGTGGGAGCAGTACTTC
15	TRBJ2-4	TRBV29-1	few	TRBD1	CSALGQGLAKNIQYF	TGCAGCGCCCTAGGACAGGGTCTAGCCAAAAACATTCAGTACTTC
13	TRBJ1-1	TRBV20-1	few	-	CSARVDRNTEAFF	TGCAGTGCTAGGGTAGACAGGAACACTGAAGCTTTCTTT
12	TRBJ2-1	TRBV14	few	-	CASSQEWGLQFF	TGTGCCAGCAGCCAAGAATGGGGATTGCAGTTCTTC